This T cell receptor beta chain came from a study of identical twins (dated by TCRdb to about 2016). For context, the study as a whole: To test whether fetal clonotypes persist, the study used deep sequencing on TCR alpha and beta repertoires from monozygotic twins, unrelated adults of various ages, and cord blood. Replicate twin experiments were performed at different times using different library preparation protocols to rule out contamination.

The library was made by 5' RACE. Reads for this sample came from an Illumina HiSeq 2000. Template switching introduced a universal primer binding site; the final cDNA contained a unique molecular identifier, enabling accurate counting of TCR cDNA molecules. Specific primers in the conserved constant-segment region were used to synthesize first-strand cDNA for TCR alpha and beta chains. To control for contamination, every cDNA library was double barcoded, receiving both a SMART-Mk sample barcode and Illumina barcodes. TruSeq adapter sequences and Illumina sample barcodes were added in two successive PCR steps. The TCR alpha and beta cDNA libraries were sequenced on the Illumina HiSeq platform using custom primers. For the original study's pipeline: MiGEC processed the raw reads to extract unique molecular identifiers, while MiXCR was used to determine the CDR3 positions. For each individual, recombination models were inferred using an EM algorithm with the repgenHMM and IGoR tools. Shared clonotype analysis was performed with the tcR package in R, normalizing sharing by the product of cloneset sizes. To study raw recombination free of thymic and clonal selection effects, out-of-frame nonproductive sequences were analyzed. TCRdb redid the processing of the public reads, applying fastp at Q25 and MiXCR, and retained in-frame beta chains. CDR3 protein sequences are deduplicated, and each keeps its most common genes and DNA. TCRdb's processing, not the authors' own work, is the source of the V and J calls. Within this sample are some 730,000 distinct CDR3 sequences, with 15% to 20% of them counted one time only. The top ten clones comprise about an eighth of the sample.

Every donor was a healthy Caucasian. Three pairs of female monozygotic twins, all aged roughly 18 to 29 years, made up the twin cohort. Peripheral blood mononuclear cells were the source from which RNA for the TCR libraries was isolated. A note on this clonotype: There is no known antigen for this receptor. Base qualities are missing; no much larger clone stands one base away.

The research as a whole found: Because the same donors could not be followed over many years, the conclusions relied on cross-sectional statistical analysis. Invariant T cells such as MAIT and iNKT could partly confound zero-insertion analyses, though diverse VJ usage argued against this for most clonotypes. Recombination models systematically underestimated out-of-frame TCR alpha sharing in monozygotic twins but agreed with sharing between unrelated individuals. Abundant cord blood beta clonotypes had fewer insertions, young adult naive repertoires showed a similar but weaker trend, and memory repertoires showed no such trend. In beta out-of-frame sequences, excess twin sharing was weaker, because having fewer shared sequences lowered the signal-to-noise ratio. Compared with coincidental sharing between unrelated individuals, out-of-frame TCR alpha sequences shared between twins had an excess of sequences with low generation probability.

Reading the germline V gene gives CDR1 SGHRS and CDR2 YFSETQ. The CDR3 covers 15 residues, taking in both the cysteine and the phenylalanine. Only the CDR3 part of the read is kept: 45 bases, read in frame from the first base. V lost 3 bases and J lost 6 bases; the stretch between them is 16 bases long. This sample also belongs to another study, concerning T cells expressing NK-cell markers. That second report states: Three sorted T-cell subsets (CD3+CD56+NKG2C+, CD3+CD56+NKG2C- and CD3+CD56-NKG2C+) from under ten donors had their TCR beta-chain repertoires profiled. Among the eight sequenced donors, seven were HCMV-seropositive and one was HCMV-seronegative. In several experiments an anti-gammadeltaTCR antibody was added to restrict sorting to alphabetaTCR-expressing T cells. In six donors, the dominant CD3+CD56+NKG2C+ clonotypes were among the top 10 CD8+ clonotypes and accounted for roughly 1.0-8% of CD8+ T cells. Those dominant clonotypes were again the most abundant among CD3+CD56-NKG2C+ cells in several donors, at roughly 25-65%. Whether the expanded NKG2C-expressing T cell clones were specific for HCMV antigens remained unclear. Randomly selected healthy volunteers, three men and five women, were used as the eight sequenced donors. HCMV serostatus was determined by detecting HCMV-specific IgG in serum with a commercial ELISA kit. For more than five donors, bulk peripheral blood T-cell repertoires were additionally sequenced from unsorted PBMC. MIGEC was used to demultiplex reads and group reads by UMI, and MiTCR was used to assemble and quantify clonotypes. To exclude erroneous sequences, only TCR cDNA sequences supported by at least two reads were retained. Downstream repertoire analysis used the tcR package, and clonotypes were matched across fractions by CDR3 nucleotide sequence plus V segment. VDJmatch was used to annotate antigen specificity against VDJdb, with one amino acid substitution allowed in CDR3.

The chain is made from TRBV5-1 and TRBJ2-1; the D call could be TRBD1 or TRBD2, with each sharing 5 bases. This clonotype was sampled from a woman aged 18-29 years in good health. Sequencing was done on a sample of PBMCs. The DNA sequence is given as TGCGCCAGCAGCTCTCAGTCGGGGACGGCCAATGAGCAGTTCTTC. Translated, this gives CASSSQSGTANEQFF.